A single sample gave rise to the 28 T cell receptor beta chains below, sequenced in a study of blood T cell repertoires in COVID-19. Using immunoSEQ multiplex PCR, the repertoire was profiled, and TCRdb retains in-frame clones only, with some absent. The data show a few hundred thousand clones, 90% seen once. The specimen was PBMCs or T cells enriched from blood (not recorded which). The receptors here all came from a woman in her late teens or twenties with acute COVID-19.

The chain carries TRBV10-3 and TRBJ2-1; 9 positions agree with TRBD2. V was pared by 1 base and J by 8 bases, with 6 bases of the junction left unmatched. CDR3 length equals 15 residues. The V gene's germline CDR1 is ENHRY and CDR2 SYGVKD. The CDR3 here is CAISEWASGTDEQFF. DNA of the CDR3: TGTGCCATCAGTGAGTGGGCTAGCGGGACCGATGAGCAGTTCTTC.

This clone has just one count. J is TRBJ2-7 and V is TRBV5-1, with D possibly TRBD1 on 5 matching bases. V lost 0 bases and J 6 bases, leaving 16 bases between the germline ends. Germline values: CDR1 SGHRS, CDR2 YFSETQ. CDR3 length: 15 residues. CDR3 sequence reads: CASSLALGQGGEQYF. For the CDR3, the DNA is TGCGCCAGCAGCTTGGCTCTGGGTCAGGGTGGCGAGCAGTACTTC.

V gene TRBV5-6 combines with J gene TRBJ2-7, with TRBD1 identical over 8 bases. In germline, CDR1 is SGHDT, CDR2 YYEEEE. This CDR3 region has 14 residues. V lost 2 bases and J lost 4; bases outside the gene matches: 5. The CDR3 loop reads CASSFRDRPYEQYF. In nucleotides, the CDR3 is TGTGCCAGCAGCTTCAGGGACAGGCCATACGAGCAGTACTTC.

CDR3 nucleotide sequence: TGTGCCAGTAGTCAGCCTCAATCACAGGGGTACTATGGCTACACCTTC. Translation gives CASSQPQSQGYYGYTF. The rearrangement links TRBV19 to TRBJ1-2, with 7 bases that match TRBD1. The CDR3 totals 16 residues. Germline V lookup: CDR1 LNHDA, CDR2 SQIVND (reference sequence). Trimming took 5 bases from V and 3 from J; bases not matched to a gene: 12.

The J gene is TRBJ2-7, the V gene TRBV7-9; the D gene is possibly TRBD2 (6 bases). The CDR3 covers 12 residues. CDR1 and CDR2 (germline): SEHNR, FQNEAQ (reference sequence). V lost 2 bases, J lost 6 bases, and 8 bases lay in between. CDR3 region: CASSLYGGEQYF. For the CDR3, the DNA is TGTGCCAGCAGCTTATACGGGGGCGAGCAGTACTTC.

The rearrangement uses TRBV5-6 and TRBJ1-1, with D unresolved. The V end lost 2 bases, the J end lost 0 bases, and 11 bases lay between the germline ends. CDR1 and CDR2 (germline): SGHDT, YYEEEE. The length of the CDR3 is 15 residues. DNA for the CDR3: TGTGCCAGCAGCTTTGGAGGTTTTCTGAACACTGAAGCTTTCTTT. Translating gives CASSFGGFLNTEAFF. The full variable domain, completed using reference TRBV5-6 and TRBJ1-1, is DAGVTQSPTHLIKTRGQQVTLRCSPKSGHDTVSWYQQALGQGPQFIFQYYEEEERQRGNFPDRFSGHQFPNYSSELNVNALLLGDSALYLCASSFGGFLNTEAFFGQGTRLTVV.

The chain recombines TRBV30 with TRBJ2-7; D is ambiguous. Germline assignment: CDR1 GTSNPN and CDR2 SVGIG (reference sequence). Trimming left V 3 bases short and J 1 base short, with 16 bases between. CDR3 size: 15 residues. The DNA for the CDR3 is TGTGCCTGGAGCGGAGATAGCCATCCGTCCTACGAGCAGTACTTC. Its protein is CAWSGDSHPSYEQYF. The variable domain in full, completed from reference TRBV30 and TRBJ2-7, reads SQTIHQWPATLVQPVGSPLSLECTVEGTSNPNLYWYRQAAGRGLQLLFYSVGIGQISSEVPQNLSASRPQDRQFILSSKKLLLSDSGFYLCAWSGDSHPSYEQYFGPGTRLTVT.

This chain connects TRBV7-3 to TRBJ1-4; weak D call: TRBD1 (5 bases). CDR1 is SGHTA, CDR2 FQGTGA, per germline. The CDR3 runs 13 residues. V was clipped by 1 base and J by 7 bases, with 7 bases between them. The CDR3, as DNA: TGTGCCAGCAGCTTAAGGGGGGGTGAAAAACTGTTTTTT. This encodes CASSLRGGEKLFF.

The chain recombines TRBV4-2 with TRBJ1-6; D possibly corresponds to TRBD1 (6 bases). The CDR3 extends over 15 amino acids. Trimming pared 2 bases from V and 13 bases from J, leaving 18 bases between. Germline loops: CDR1 LGHNA, CDR2 YNFKEQ. The CDR3 loop is CASSQLGTQGWPLHF. The CDR3 region has the DNA TGTGCCAGCAGCCAACTAGGCACTCAGGGGTGGCCCCTCCACTTT.

The chain joins TRBV3-1 (or the pseudogene TRBV3-2) to TRBJ1-4; perhaps TRBD1 as D (5 bases). Germline CDR1 is LGHDT and CDR2 is YNNKEL (reference sequence). The CDR3 consists of 19 residues. V gave up 9 bases and J gave up 3 bases, with 29 bases separating them. This CDR3 is CARRKEPYSRGSSNEKLFF. The CDR3, as DNA: TGTGCCAGACGCAAAGAGCCCTACAGCCGGGGGAGCTCTAATGAAAAACTGTTTTTT.

In its sample, this clone was seen once. The V call is TRBV2, the J call TRBJ1-5; TRBD1 agrees at 10 bases. From germline, CDR1 is SNHLY and CDR2 FYNNEI. V gave up 4 bases and J gave up 6 bases; unmatched junction bases: 0. This CDR3 has 13 amino acids. CDR3 loop: CASSGQGAQPQHF. As DNA, the CDR3 is TGTGCCAGCAGTGGACAGGGGGCTCAGCCCCAGCATTTT.

The chain links TRBV6-4 to TRBJ1-5; D not resolved. V lost 3 bases and J 4 bases, leaving 7 bases between the germline ends. The CDR3 sequence is 13 residues long. Germline V gene lookup returns CDR1 MRHNA and CDR2 SNTAGT. CDR3 sequence: CASSEQLNQPQHF. The CDR3 DNA is TGTGCCAGCAGTGAACAGCTTAATCAGCCCCAGCATTTT.

The chain couples TRBV5-1 to TRBJ2-7; 7 positions match TRBD2. Trimming at V came to 0 bases and at J to 4 bases, leaving 7 bases not matched to a gene. This CDR3 region has 15 residues. Germline CDR1 and CDR2: SGHRS and YFSETQ. The CDR3 loop reads CASSLDGTIIYEQYF. In DNA form, the CDR3 reads TGCGCCAGCAGCTTGGACGGGACTATCATTTACGAGCAGTACTTC.

V usage is TRBV30 and J usage is TRBJ2-4; D is ambiguous. V was cut by 3 bases and J by 11 bases, with 14 bases left in between. From germline, CDR1 is GTSNPN and CDR2 SVGIG (reference sequence). The CDR3 loop spans 12 amino acids. As DNA, the CDR3 is TGTGCCTGGAGAGCCGGGTCGGCCTTTCAGTACTTC. Its translation: CAWRAGSAFQYF.

A word on this clone: The same CDR3 is also encoded by other DNA sequences in this sample. The chain joins TRBV5-4 to TRBJ2-7; TRBD2 is a possible D gene (5 bases). Between the trimmed V and J ends, which lost 2 bases and 4 bases, there was a span of 7 bases. CDR3 length: 12 residues. Germline V lookup: CDR1 SGHNT, CDR2 YYREEE (reference sequence). Here the CDR3 reads CASSFSGYEQYF. The DNA for the CDR3 is TGTGCCAGCAGCTTCTCGGGATACGAGCAGTACTTC. The complete variable domain, with remaining parts taken from reference TRBV5-4 and TRBJ2-7, reads ETGVTQSPTHLIKTRGQQVTLRCSSQSGHNTVSWYQQALGQGPQFIFQYYREEENGRGNFPPRFSGLQFPNYSSELNVNALELDDSALYLCASSFSGYEQYFGPGTRLTVT.

The rearrangement uses TRBV6-5 and TRBJ1-1, with D possibly being TRBD1 (6 bases). Trimming stripped 7 bases from V and 1 base from J, with 13 bases between. This CDR3 is 14 amino acids long. Looked up from germline, CDR1 is MNHEY and CDR2 is SVGAGI. This chain's CDR3 is CASTGGRTNTEAFF. The CDR3 DNA is TGTGCCAGCACGGGGGGCAGGACGAACACTGAAGCTTTCTTT.

J is TRBJ1-3 and V is TRBV30; unclear D gene. V lost 4 bases and J 1 base, leaving 11 bases between the germline ends. Germline values: CDR1 GTSNPN, CDR2 SVGIG (reference sequence). This CDR3 contains 14 residues. As DNA, the CDR3 is TGTGCCTGGACGAGACTCGGTTCTGGAAACACCATATATTTT. Translation gives CAWTRLGSGNTIYF.

The chain carries TRBV29-1 and TRBJ2-7, with TRBD1 matching 7 bases. Losses at the gene ends were 1 base for V and 9 bases for J; bases not matched to a gene: 12. The CDR3 contains 14 residues. Germline CDR1 is SQVTM and CDR2 is ANQGSEA. This CDR3 reads CSVEVGRGRLGQYF. The DNA of the CDR3 is TGCAGCGTTGAAGTGGGTAGGGGGCGCCTTGGGCAGTACTTC.

This rearrangement joins TRBV4-2 to TRBJ2-7; TRBD1 might be the D (5 bases). CDR3 length: 17 amino acids. CDR1 is LGHNA and CDR2 is YNFKEQ in the germline V gene. Trimming left V 0 bases short and J 2 bases short, with 17 bases between. DNA of the CDR3: TGTGCCAGCAGCCAAGATTTGGTAGGGGCGAGGACCTACGAGCAGTACTTC. Its translation is CASSQDLVGARTYEQYF.

As DNA, the CDR3 is TGTGCCATCGCTCAGGGGTTTAACTATGGCTACACCTTC. It translates to CAIAQGFNYGYTF. V and J are TRBV10-3 and TRBJ1-2; D might be TRBD1 (6 bases). Trimming pared 8 bases from V and 1 base from J, leaving 11 bases between. The CDR3 runs to 13 residues. The V gene's germline CDR1 is ENHRY and CDR2 SYGVKD.

This clone has just one count. The rearrangement links TRBV28 to TRBJ1-2, with TRBD1 matching over 9 bases. After removal of 10 bases from V and 6 bases from J, the junction contained 15 bases not matched to a gene. The CDR3 contains 15 residues. CDR1 and CDR2 (germline): MDHEN, SYDVKM. For the CDR3, the DNA is TGTGCCATCCCCCGGGGACAGGGTATAATGAATGGCTACACCTTC. This encodes CAIPRGQGIMNGYTF.

The chain uses TRBV21-1 and TRBJ2-7; the table's TRBD2 call for D was not verified on the DNA. TRBV21-1 represents a pseudogene. This CDR3 is 14 amino acids long. The CDR3 nucleotides read TGTGCCAGCACTTCTAGAAGGTCTTCCTACGAGCAGTACTTC. Translating it yields CASTSRRSSYEQYF.

The V gene is TRBV10-3, the J gene TRBJ2-1; tentatively, D is TRBD1 (6 bases). The CDR3 spans 16 residues. V lost 3 bases, J lost 9 bases, and 21 bases lay in between. Germline V gene lookup returns CDR1 ENHRY and CDR2 SYGVKD. CDR3 nucleotides: TGTGCCATCAGTGATTCTGGACAGAATCCTCGGGGTGAGCAGTTCTTC. It encodes CAISDSGQNPRGEQFF.

The chain couples TRBV19 to TRBJ1-2; D is possibly TRBD1 (6 bases). Trimming cost V 10 bases and J 4 bases, with 13 bases left between them. Germline values: CDR1 LNHDA, CDR2 SQIVND (reference sequence). CDR3 length equals 12 residues. CDR3 sequence (DNA): TGTGCCACCTCGGACAGACTCTATGGCTACACCTTC. Its translation is CATSDRLYGYTF. The complete variable domain, with remaining parts taken from reference TRBV19 and TRBJ1-2, reads DGGITQSPKYLFRKEGQNVTLSCEQNLNHDAMYWYRQDPGQGLRLIYYSQIVNDFQKGDIAEGYSVSREKKESFPLTVTSAQKNPTAFYLCATSDRLYGYTFGSGTRLTVV.

This clone occurred once. The rearrangement joins TRBV7-2 to TRBJ2-7; TRBD2 matches 7 bases. J was trimmed by 3 bases and V by 4 bases; bases with no gene match: 9. The CDR3 consists of 15 residues. Germline V gives CDR1 SGHTA, CDR2 FQGNSA. CDR3 in DNA: TGTGCCAGCAGCTCCAACCCGGGACTAAACTACGAGCAGTACTTC. Translation gives CASSSNPGLNYEQYF.

The chain links TRBV27 to TRBJ2-7; D might be TRBD2 (5 bases). Per germline, CDR1 MNHEY and CDR2 SMNVEV (reference sequence). With 3 bases removed from V and 3 bases from J, the gap between germline ends came to 9 bases. The CDR3 runs 13 residues. CDR3 protein: CASSFGNLYEQYF. The CDR3 nucleotides read TGTGCCAGCAGTTTCGGGAATCTCTACGAGCAGTACTTC.

The chain recombines TRBV6-5 with TRBJ2-7, with 7 bases lining up with TRBD2. The CDR3 runs to 15 residues. With 2 bases clipped from V and 2 bases from J, the junction kept 6 bases outside the gene matches. Germline CDR1 reads MNHEY; CDR2 reads SVGAGI. As DNA, the CDR3 is TGTGCCAGCAGTTACAACCGGGGGGTCCCCTACGAGCAGTACTTC. It specifies CASSYNRGVPYEQYF.

The chain combines TRBV30 with TRBJ1-2; a weak D match, TRBD1 (5 bases). Trimming removed 5 bases from V and 3 bases from J, with 16 bases in between. CDR3 size: 14 residues. CDR1 is GTSNPN and CDR2 is SVGIG in the germline V gene (reference sequence). CDR3 sequence: CAWSTATVYYGYTF. CDR3 coding DNA: TGTGCCTGGTCCACCGCGACAGTCTACTATGGCTACACCTTC.